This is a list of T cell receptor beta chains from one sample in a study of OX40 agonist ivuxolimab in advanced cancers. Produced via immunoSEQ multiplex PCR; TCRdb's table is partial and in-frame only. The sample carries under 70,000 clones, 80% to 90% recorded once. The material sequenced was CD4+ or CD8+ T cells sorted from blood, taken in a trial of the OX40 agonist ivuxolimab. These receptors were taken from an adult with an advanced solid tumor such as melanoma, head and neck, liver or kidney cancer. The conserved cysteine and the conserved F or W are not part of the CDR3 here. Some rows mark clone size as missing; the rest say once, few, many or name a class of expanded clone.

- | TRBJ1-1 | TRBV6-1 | ASSEWTGPTEAF
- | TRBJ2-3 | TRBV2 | ASSAGLAGEGGDTQY
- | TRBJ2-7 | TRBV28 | ASSLGGRDEQY
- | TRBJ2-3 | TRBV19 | ASSRFSSTDTQY
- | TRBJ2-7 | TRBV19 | ASKGTGGGEQY
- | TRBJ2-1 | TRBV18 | ASSPPGYTYNEQF
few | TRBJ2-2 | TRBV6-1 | AMGEGMNTGELF
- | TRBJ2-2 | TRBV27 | ASSSGTANTGELF
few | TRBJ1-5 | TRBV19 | ASSPEDRQGSNQPQH
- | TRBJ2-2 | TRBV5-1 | ASSLGWLAGAGTGELF
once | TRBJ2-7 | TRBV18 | ASSPKTAPYEQY
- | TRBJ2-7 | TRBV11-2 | ASSFQSYEQY
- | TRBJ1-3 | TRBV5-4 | ASSLQGADGNTIY
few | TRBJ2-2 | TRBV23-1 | ASSQQKGARNTGELF
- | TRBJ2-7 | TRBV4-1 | ASSQDRQAGNEQY
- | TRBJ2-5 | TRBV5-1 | ASSGIAGARETQY
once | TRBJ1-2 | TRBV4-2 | ASSRGTGGAIGYT
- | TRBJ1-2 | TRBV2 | ASSGGATYGYT
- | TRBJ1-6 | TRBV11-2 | ASSLVGRGLLNSPLH
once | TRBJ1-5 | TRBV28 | ASRGSNQPQH
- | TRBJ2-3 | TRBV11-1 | ASSLGPDTQY
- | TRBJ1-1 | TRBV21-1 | ASSKGPGTGNTEAF
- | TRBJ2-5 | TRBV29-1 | SVGTGRETQY
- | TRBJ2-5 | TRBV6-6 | AGRGQETQY
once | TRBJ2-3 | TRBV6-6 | ASRGEPADTQY